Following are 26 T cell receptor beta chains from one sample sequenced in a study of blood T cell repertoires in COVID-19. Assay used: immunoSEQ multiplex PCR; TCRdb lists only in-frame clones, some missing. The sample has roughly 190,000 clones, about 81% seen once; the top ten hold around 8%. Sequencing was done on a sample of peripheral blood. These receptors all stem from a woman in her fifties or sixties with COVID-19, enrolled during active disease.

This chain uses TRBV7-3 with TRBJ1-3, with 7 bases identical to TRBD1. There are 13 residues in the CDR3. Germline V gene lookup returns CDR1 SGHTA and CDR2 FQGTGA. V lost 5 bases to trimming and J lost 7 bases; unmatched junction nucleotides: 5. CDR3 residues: CASSPQTGNTIYF. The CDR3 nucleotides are TGTGCCAGCAGCCCTCAGACAGGGAACACCATATATTTT.

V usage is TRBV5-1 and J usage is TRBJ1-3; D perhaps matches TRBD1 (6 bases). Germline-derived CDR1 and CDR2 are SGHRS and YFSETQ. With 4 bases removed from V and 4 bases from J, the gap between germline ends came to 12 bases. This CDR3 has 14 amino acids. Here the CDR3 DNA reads TGCGCCAGCAGCCCACAGGGTTCCGGAAACACCATATATTTT. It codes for CASSPQGSGNTIYF.

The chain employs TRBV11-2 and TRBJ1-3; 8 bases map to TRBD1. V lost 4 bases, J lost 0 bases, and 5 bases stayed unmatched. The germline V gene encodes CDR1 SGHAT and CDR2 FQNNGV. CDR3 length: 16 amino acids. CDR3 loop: CASSWDRKASGNTIYF. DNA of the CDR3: TGTGCCAGCAGCTGGGACAGGAAAGCCTCTGGAAACACCATATATTTT.

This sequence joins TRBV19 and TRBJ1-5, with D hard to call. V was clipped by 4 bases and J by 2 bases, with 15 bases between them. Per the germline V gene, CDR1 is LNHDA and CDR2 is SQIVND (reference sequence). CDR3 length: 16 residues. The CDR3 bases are TGTGCCAGTAGTAGGGGAGAGGTTAGGGGCAATCAGCCCCAGCATTTT. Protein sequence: CASSRGEVRGNQPQHF.

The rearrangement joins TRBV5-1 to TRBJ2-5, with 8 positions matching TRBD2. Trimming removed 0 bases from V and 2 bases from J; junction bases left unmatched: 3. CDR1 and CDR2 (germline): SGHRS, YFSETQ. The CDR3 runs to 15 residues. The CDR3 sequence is CASSLELAAQETQYF. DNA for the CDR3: TGCGCCAGCAGCTTGGAACTAGCGGCACAAGAGACCCAGTACTTC.

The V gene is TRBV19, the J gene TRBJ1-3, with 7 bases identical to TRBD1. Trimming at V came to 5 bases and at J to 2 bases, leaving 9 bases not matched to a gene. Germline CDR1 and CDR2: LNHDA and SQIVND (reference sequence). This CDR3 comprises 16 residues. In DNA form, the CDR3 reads TGTGCCAGTAGTGTACGCGGGACAGCCGCTGGAAACACCATATATTTT. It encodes CASSVRGTAAGNTIYF.

The CDR3 spells CASSRDSPNQPQHF. The CDR3 DNA reads TGTGCCAGCAGCAGGGACAGTCCTAATCAGCCCCAGCATTTT. V and J are TRBV7-2 and TRBJ1-5; 7 nucleotides align to TRBD1. CDR1 SGHTA and CDR2 FQGNSA come from the germline V gene. The CDR3 is 14 amino acids. Trimming took 5 bases from V and 4 from J; bases not matched to a gene: 5.

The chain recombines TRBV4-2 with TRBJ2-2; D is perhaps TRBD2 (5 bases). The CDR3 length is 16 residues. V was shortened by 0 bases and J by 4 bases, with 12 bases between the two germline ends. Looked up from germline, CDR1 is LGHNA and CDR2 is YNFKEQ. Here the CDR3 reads CASSQEWTGSTGELFF. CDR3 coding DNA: TGTGCCAGCAGCCAAGAATGGACGGGAAGCACCGGGGAGCTGTTTTTT.

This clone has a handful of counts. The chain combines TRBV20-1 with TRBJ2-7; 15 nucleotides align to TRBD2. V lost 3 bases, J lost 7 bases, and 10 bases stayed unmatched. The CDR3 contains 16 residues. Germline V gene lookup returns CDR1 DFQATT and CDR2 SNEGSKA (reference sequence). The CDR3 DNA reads TGCAGTGCTAGTATCGAGGGGACTAGCGGGAGGTGGGAGCAGTACTTC. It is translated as CSASIEGTSGRWEQYF.

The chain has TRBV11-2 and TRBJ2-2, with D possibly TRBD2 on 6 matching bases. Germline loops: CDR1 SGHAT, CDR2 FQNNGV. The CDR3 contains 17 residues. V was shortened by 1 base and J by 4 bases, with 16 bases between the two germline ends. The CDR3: CASSLVVGGTGTGELFF. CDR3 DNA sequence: TGTGCCAGCAGCTTAGTCGTTGGAGGGACGGGCACCGGGGAGCTGTTTTTT.

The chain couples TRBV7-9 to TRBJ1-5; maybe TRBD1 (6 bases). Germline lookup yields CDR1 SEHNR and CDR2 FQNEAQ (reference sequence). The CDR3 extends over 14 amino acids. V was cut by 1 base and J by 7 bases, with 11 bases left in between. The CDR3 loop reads CASSLGGGGQPQHF. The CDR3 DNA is TGTGCCAGCAGCTTAGGAGGGGGGGGCCAGCCCCAGCATTTT.

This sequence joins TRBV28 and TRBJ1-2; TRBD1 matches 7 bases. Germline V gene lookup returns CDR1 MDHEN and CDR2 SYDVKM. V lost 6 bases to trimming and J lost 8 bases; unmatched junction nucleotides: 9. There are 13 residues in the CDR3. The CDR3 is CASSHDRANGYTF. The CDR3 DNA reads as TGTGCCAGCAGCCATGACAGGGCGAACGGCTACACCTTC.

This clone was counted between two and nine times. DNA for the CDR3: TGTGCCAGCAGCCGATTACCCTTGACAGTCAGCGAGCAGTACTTC. Amino acid sequence: CASSRLPLTVSEQYF. The chain employs TRBV14 and TRBJ2-7, with D possibly TRBD1 on 5 matching bases. CDR1 and CDR2 from the germline V gene are SGHDN and FVKESK. V gave up 4 bases and J gave up 6 bases, with 19 bases separating them. CDR3 size: 15 residues.

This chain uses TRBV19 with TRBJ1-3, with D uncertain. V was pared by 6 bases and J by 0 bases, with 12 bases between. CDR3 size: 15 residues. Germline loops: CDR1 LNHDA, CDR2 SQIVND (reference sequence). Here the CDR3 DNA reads TGTGCCAGTAGCCCTAGTCGGTACTCTGGAAACACCATATATTTT. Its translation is CASSPSRYSGNTIYF.

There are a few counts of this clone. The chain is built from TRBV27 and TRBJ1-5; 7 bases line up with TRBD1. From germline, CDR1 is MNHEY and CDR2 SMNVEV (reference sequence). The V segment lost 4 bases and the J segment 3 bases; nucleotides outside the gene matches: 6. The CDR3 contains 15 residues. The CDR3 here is CASSSWQGDNQPQHF. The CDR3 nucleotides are TGTGCCAGCAGTTCGTGGCAGGGGGACAATCAGCCCCAGCATTTT.

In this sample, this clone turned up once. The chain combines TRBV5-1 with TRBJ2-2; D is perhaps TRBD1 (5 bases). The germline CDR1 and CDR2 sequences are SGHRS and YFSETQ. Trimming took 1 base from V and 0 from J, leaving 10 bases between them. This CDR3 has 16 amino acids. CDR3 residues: CASSLLGAANTGELFF. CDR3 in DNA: TGCGCCAGCAGCTTGTTAGGGGCAGCGAACACCGGGGAGCTGTTTTTT. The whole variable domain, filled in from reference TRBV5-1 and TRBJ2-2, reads KAGVTQTPRYLIKTRGQQVTLSCSPISGHRSVSWYQQTPGQGLQFLFEYFSETQRNKGNFPGRFSGRQFSNSRSEMNVSTLELGDSALYLCASSLLGAANTGELFFGEGSRLTVL.

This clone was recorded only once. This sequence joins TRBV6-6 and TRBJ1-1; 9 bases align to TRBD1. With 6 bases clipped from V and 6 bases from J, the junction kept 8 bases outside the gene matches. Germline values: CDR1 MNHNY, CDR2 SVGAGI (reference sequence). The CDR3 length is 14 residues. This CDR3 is CASRDTGGEAEAFF. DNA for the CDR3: TGTGCCAGCAGAGATACAGGGGGCGAGGCTGAAGCTTTCTTT.

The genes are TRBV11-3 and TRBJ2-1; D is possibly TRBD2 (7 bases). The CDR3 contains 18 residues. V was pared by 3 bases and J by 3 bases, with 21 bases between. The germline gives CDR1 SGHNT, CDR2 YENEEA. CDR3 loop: CASSFRGGAITGYNEQFF. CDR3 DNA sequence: TGTGCCAGCAGCTTTAGGGGGGGAGCGATCACCGGCTACAATGAGCAGTTCTTC.

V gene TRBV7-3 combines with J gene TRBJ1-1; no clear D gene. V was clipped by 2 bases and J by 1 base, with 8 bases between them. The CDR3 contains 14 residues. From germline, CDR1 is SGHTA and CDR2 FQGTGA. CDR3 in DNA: TGTGCCAGCAGCTTAGGAGGGAGGAACACTGAAGCTTTCTTT. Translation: CASSLGGRNTEAFF.

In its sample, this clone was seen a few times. CDR3: CASRTRDLDNNEQFF. The DNA for the CDR3 is TGTGCCAGTCGAACCCGGGACTTAGACAACAATGAGCAGTTCTTC. The chain employs TRBV19 and TRBJ2-1; D possibly corresponds to TRBD2 (6 bases). Germline CDR1 LNHDA, CDR2 SQIVND (reference sequence). The germline V and J ends were trimmed by 8 bases and 5 bases, with 19 bases remaining between them. The CDR3 sequence is 15 residues long. Full variable domain (missing parts from reference TRBV19 and TRBJ2-1): DGGITQSPKYLFRKEGQNVTLSCEQNLNHDAMYWYRQDPGQGLRLIYYSQIVNDFQKGDIAEGYSVSREKKESFPLTVTSAQKNPTAFYLCASRTRDLDNNEQFFGPGTRLTVL.

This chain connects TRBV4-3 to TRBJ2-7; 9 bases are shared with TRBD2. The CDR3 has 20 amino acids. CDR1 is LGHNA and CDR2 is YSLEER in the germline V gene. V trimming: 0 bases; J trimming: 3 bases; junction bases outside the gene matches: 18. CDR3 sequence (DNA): TGCGCCAGCAGCCAAGATACGGGACATGTTTCTGCGGGAGGGGACTACGAGCAGTACTTC. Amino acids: CASSQDTGHVSAGGDYEQYF.

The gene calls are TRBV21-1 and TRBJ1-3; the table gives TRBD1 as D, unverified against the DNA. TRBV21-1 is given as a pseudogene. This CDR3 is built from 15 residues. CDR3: CASSSGRGYGNTIYF. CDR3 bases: TGTGCCAGCAGCTCTGGAAGGGGCTACGGAAACACCATATATTTT.

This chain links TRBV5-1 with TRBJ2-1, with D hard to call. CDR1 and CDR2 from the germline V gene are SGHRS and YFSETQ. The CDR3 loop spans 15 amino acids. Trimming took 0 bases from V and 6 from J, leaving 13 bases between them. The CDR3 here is CASSLARGQPNEQFF. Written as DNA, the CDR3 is TGCGCCAGCAGCTTGGCCCGAGGTCAACCCAATGAGCAGTTCTTC.

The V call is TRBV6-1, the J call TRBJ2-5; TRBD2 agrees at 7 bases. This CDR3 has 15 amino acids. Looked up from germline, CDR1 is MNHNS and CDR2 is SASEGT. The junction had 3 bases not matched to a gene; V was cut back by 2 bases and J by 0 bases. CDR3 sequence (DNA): TGTGCCAGCAGTGAAAGTCGGGGGGACCAAGAGACCCAGTACTTC. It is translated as CASSESRGDQETQYF.

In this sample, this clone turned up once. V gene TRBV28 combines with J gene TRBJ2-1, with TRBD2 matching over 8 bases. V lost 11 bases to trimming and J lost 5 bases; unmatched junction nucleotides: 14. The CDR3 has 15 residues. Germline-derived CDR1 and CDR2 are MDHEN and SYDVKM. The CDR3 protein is CAPSQGRGRNNEQFF. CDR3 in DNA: TGTGCCCCCAGTCAAGGGCGCGGGAGGAACAATGAGCAGTTCTTC.

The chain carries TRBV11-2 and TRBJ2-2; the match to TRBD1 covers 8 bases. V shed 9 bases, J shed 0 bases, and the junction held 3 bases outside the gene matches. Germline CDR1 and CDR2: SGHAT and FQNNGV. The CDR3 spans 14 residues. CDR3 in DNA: TGTGCCAGTTCAGGGGGCGCGAACACCGGGGAGCTGTTTTTT. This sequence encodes CASSGGANTGELFF.